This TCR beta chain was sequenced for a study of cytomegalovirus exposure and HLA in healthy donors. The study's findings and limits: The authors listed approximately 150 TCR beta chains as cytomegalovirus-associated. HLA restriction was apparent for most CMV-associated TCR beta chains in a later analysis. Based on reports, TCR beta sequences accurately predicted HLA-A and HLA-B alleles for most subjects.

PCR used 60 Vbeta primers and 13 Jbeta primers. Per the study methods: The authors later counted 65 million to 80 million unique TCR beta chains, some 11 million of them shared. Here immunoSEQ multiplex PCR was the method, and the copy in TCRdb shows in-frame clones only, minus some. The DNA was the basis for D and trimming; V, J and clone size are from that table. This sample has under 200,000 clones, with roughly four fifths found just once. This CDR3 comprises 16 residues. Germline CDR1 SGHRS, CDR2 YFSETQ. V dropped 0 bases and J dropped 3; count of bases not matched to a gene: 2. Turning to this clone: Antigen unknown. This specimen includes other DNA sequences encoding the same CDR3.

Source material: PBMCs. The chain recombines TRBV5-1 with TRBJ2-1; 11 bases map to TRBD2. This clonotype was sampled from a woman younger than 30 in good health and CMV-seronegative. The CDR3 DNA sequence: TGCGCCAGCAGCTTGGGGACTAGCGGGTTCTACAATGAGCAGTTCTTC. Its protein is CASSLGTSGFYNEQFF.